The next 4 T cell receptor beta chains were all read from a single sample in a study of beta chain features in type 1 diabetes. The investigators reverse transcribed all of the isolated RNA, so they sequenced expressed TCRB transcripts. This table comes from immunoSEQ multiplex PCR, and its TCRdb copy is limited to in-frame clones, with some not included. Found here are hundreds of thousands of clones, around 16% of them singletons; the top ten hold about 0.093%. Sequencing used naive CD4+ T cells from blood. Receptor source: a man between 18 and 29 years old in good health.

V usage is TRBV14 and J usage is TRBJ2-7; D is undetermined. V was shortened by 4 bases and J by 0 bases, with 16 bases between the two germline ends. Germline V gene lookup returns CDR1 SGHDN and CDR2 FVKESK. The CDR3 extends over 16 amino acids. CDR3 protein: CASSRGVLRSSYEQYF. CDR3 DNA sequence: TGTGCCAGCAGCCGAGGTGTTTTGCGGAGCTCCTACGAGCAGTACTTC.

The gene calls are TRBV14 and TRBJ2-7, with 7 bases lining up with TRBD1. The CDR3 is made up of 13 amino acids. V lost 6 bases, J lost 3 bases, and 5 bases stayed unmatched. CDR1 and CDR2 from the germline V gene are SGHDN and FVKESK. The CDR3 sequence is CASSRRGFYEQYF. CDR3 sequence (DNA): TGTGCCAGCAGTCGCAGGGGGTTCTACGAGCAGTACTTC. The variable domain in full, with the rest retrieved from reference TRBV14 and TRBJ2-7, is EAGVTQFPSHSVIEKGQTVTLRCDPISGHDNLYWYRRVMGKEIKFLLHFVKESKQDESGMPNNRFLAERTGGTYSTLKVQPAELEDSGVYFCASSRRGFYEQYFGPGTRLTVT.

This clone has just a few counts. The rearrangement joins TRBV30 to TRBJ1-2; tentative D call: TRBD1 (6 bases). The CDR3 is 15 amino acids. Trimming stripped 3 bases from V and 2 bases from J, with 16 bases between. CDR1 and CDR2 (germline): GTSNPN, SVGIG (reference sequence). The CDR3 nucleotides are TGTGCCTGGAGGAGGGGGAAGACGGCCAACTATGGCTACACCTTC. Translation gives CAWRRGKTANYGYTF.

This sequence joins TRBV7-2 and TRBJ2-5; 15 bases fit TRBD2. CDR3 length: 17 amino acids. V was clipped by 4 bases and J by 5 bases; unmatched bases: 8. CDR1 and CDR2 (germline): SGHTA, FQGNSA. DNA of the CDR3: TGTGCCAGCAGCTCACAGGGACTAGCGGGGGGAAGGGAGACCCAGTACTTC. Amino acids: CASSSQGLAGGRETQYF. The full variable domain, rest sourced from reference TRBV7-2 and TRBJ2-5, is GAGVSQSPSNKVTEKGKDVELRCDPISGHTALYWYRQSLGQGLEFLIYFQGNSAPDKSGLPSDRFSAERTGGSVSTLTIQRTQQEDSAVYLCASSSQGLAGGRETQYFGPGTRLLVL.